This T cell receptor (beta chain) is drawn from a study of chemoradiotherapy in HPV16-positive cancers. Study background: A couple of HPV16-positive patients' cells yielded candidate HPV-specific clones and common motifs.

Repertoires were sampled repeatedly during chemoradiotherapy. Note on this clone: No antigen is known for it.

Germline assignment: CDR1 SGHTA and CDR2 FQGNSA. Trimming took 3 bases from V and 5 from J; bases not matched to a gene: 14. CDR3 length equals 17 residues. Study-level points and caveats: During treatment, candidate HPV-specific clones and E7-related motifs expanded in tumor.

Profiling relied on immunoSEQ multiplex PCR, and the TCRdb table lists in-frame clones only, not all of them. The sample includes fewer than 20,000 clones, 79% of them seen just once. The clonotype was recovered from a human donor with HPV-associated anogenital cancer. The chain has TRBV7-2 and TRBJ2-3; 7 bases fit TRBD2. This sample was gathered from a patient who underwent chemoradiotherapy. In DNA, the CDR3 is TGTGCCAGCAGCTTGGGGTTTGGGACTACCCTGGGAGATACGCAGTATTTT. Its protein product is CASSLGFGTTLGDTQYF.